These 7 T cell receptor beta chains originate from one sample sequenced in a study of blood T cell repertoires in COVID-19. This table comes from immunoSEQ multiplex PCR, and its TCRdb copy is limited to in-frame clones, with some not included. The sample holds about 160,000 clones, approximately 88% seen once. Sequencing was done on a sample of peripheral blood. Every receptor here comes from a woman between 55 and 75 years old who had recovered from COVID-19.

The rearrangement links TRBV6-5 to TRBJ2-7; 7 positions match TRBD1. Losses at the gene ends were 3 bases for V and 6 bases for J; bases not matched to a gene: 8. The CDR3 is made up of 14 amino acids. Germline CDR1 reads MNHEY; CDR2 reads SVGAGI. The CDR3 DNA sequence: TGTGCCAGCAGTTATGGGACAGTTTCTCTCGAGCAGTACTTC. It is translated as CASSYGTVSLEQYF.

CDR3 nucleotide sequence: TGTGCCAGCAGACCGGGACTAGCGGGGAAGTACCAAGAGACCCAGTACTTC. Translated, it gives CASRPGLAGKYQETQYF. This rearrangement joins TRBV27 to TRBJ2-5, with 13 nucleotides matching TRBD2. The germline CDR1 and CDR2 sequences are MNHEY and SMNVEV (reference sequence). Trimming took 6 bases from V and 0 from J; bases not matched to a gene: 7. The CDR3 has 17 amino acids.

This clone was recorded a few times. The chain couples TRBV5-4 to TRBJ2-2; 9 nucleotides align to TRBD1. Germline values: CDR1 SGHNT, CDR2 YYREEE (reference sequence). CDR3 length equals 17 residues. J lost 4 bases, V lost 5 bases, and 12 bases had no gene match. CDR3 sequence reads: CASRHRGHRDGTGELFF. CDR3 bases: TGTGCCAGCAGGCACAGGGGGCATCGTGACGGCACCGGGGAGCTGTTTTTT.

This clone was recorded a few times. The chain couples TRBV5-8 to TRBJ2-7; a weak D match, TRBD1 (5 bases). Trimming removed 0 bases at V and 3 bases at J, with 10 bases between. CDR1 is SGHTS, CDR2 YDEGEE, per germline. This CDR3 has 14 amino acids. The CDR3 bases are TGTGCCAGCAGCTTGGAAAGGGGCCTCTACGAGCAGTACTTC. Amino acids: CASSLERGLYEQYF.

The chain joins TRBV7-3 to TRBJ2-3, with a weak D call TRBD2 (5 bases). CDR3 length: 13 amino acids. V was clipped by 3 bases and J by 4 bases, with 8 bases between them. Per germline, CDR1 SGHTA and CDR2 FQGTGA. This CDR3 is CASSFEGSDTQYF. The CDR3 DNA is TGTGCCAGCAGCTTCGAGGGTTCAGATACGCAGTATTTT.

The chain combines TRBV27 with TRBJ2-5; TRBD1 agrees at 9 bases. Losses at the gene ends were 5 bases for V and 3 bases for J; bases not matched to a gene: 7. Germline V gene lookup returns CDR1 MNHEY and CDR2 SMNVEV (reference sequence). This CDR3 region has 15 residues. CDR3: CASSTPGTGKETQYF. The CDR3, as DNA: TGTGCCAGCAGTACCCCCGGGACAGGGAAAGAGACCCAGTACTTC.

This clone is a singleton in its sample. V is TRBV10-3 and J is TRBJ2-5; 13 nucleotides match TRBD2. Per the germline V gene, CDR1 is ENHRY and CDR2 is SYGVKD. The CDR3 covers 15 residues. V lost 2 bases to trimming and J lost 5 bases; unmatched junction nucleotides: 2. The chain's CDR3 is CAISETSGGAETQYF. In nucleotides, the CDR3 is TGTGCCATCAGTGAGACTAGCGGGGGGGCGGAGACCCAGTACTTC.